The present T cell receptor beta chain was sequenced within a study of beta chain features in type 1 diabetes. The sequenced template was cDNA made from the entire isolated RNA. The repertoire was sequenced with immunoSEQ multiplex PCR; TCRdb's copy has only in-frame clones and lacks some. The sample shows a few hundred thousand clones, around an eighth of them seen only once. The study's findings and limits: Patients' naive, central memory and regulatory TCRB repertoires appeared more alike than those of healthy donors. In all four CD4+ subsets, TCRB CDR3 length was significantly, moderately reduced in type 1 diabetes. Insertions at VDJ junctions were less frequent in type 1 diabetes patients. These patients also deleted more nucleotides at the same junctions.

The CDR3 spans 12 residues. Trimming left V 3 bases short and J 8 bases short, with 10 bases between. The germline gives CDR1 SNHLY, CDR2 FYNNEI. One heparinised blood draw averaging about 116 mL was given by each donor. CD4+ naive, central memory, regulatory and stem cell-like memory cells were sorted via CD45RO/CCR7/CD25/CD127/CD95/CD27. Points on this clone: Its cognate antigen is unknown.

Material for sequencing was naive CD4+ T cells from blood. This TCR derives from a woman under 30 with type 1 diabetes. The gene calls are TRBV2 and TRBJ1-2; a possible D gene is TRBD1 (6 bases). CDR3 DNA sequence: TGTGCCAGCAGTGAGTCCAGGGGAGGCTACACCTTC. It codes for CASSESRGGYTF.